A single sample gave rise to the 21 T cell receptor beta chains below, sequenced in a study of cytomegalovirus exposure and HLA in healthy donors. Some clones are missing from TCRdb's copy, which holds only in-frame ones; the method was immunoSEQ multiplex PCR. The table records more than 110,000 clones, less than 95% of them present only once. Sequenced sample: PBMCs. The receptors derive from a man aged 18-30 years in good health and CMV-seropositive.

The chain is built from TRBV10-1 and TRBJ2-5; D not certain. V lost 0 bases and J lost 7, with 9 bases in between. The V gene's germline CDR1 is WNHNN and CDR2 SYGVQD (reference sequence). This CDR3 has 13 amino acids. The CDR3 nucleotides are TGCGCCAGCAGTGAGTCCCGGTTCGGGACCCAGTACTTC. Translated: CASSESRFGTQYF.

This chain connects TRBV2 to TRBJ2-7; D is possibly TRBD1 (6 bases). This CDR3 is 13 amino acids long. CDR1 SNHLY and CDR2 FYNNEI come from the germline V gene. V lost 7 bases to trimming and J lost 3 bases, with 13 bases between them. CDR3 sequence (DNA): TGTGCCAGCATGAAAGACAGGAGCTACGAGCAGTACTTC. Translated: CASMKDRSYEQYF.

This chain joins TRBV30 and TRBJ2-1; 7 bases map to TRBD2. CDR1 GTSNPN and CDR2 SVGIG come from the germline V gene (reference sequence). The trim removed 0 bases at V and 2 bases at J, leaving 13 bases unmatched. The CDR3 is 18 amino acids. CDR3 sequence reads: CAWSVNAFGGRTYNEQFF. The CDR3 DNA reads as TGTGCCTGGAGTGTAAATGCGTTTGGCGGGAGAACCTACAATGAGCAGTTCTTC.

The rearrangement joins TRBV4-1 to TRBJ2-1; possibly TRBD1 for D (5 bases). The CDR3 contains 13 residues. The V gene's germline CDR1 is MGHRA and CDR2 YSYEKL. V gave up 4 bases and J gave up 7 bases, with 11 bases separating them. CDR3: CASSRTQANEQFF. Here the CDR3 DNA reads TGCGCCAGCAGCCGAACACAGGCAAATGAGCAGTTCTTC.

This clone was recorded a few times. J is TRBJ2-5 and V is TRBV19; D remains ambiguous. Germline V CDR1 and CDR2: LNHDA, SQIVND (reference sequence). CDR3 length: 13 residues. V was cut by 2 bases and J by 1 base, with 5 bases left in between. In DNA, the CDR3 is TGTGCCAGTAGTATAACTATCCAAGAGACCCAGTACTTC. Translation gives CASSITIQETQYF.

The V gene is TRBV19, the J gene TRBJ1-5; no clear D. Germline assignment: CDR1 LNHDA and CDR2 SQIVND (reference sequence). The CDR3 totals 14 residues. The V end was cut by 3 bases, the J end by 5 bases, with 11 bases between. This CDR3 reads CASSIFQAHQPQHF. DNA for the CDR3: TGTGCCAGTAGTATCTTTCAGGCCCATCAGCCCCAGCATTTT.

The rearrangement joins TRBV27 to TRBJ1-2; unclear D gene. The V and J ends lost 4 bases and 7 bases respectively, with 13 bases between them. The CDR3 runs 13 residues. From germline, CDR1 is MNHEY and CDR2 SMNVEV (reference sequence). The CDR3 bases are TGTGCCAGCAGTTCCCCGTTAACGGGTGGCTACACCTTC. Protein product: CASSSPLTGGYTF.

The chain uses TRBV10-2 and TRBJ1-6; 7 positions agree with TRBD1. This CDR3 comprises 14 residues. J lost 15 bases, V lost 5 bases, and 13 bases had no gene match. CDR1 and CDR2 (germline): WSHSY, SAAADI. CDR3: CASSKRDSVPVLHF. The CDR3 region has the DNA TGCGCCAGCAGTAAACGGGACAGCGTCCCCGTCCTCCACTTT.

This rearrangement joins TRBV28 to TRBJ1-4; TRBD1 matches 7 bases. Germline V gene lookup returns CDR1 MDHEN and CDR2 SYDVKM. The CDR3 is 13 amino acids. The J segment lost 8 bases and the V segment lost 5 bases, leaving 5 bases of the junction unmatched. The CDR3 DNA reads as TGTGCCAGCAGTCTAGACAGGGTCGAAAAACTGTTTTTT. This translates into CASSLDRVEKLFF.

This clone was seen only once. The V and J genes are TRBV30 and TRBJ2-5; no reliable D call. This CDR3 spans 12 amino acids. CDR1 and CDR2 (germline): GTSNPN, SVGIG (reference sequence). V shed 4 bases and J shed 5 bases, with 11 bases lying between them. The CDR3 region is CAWTSGWETQYF. Here the CDR3 DNA reads TGTGCCTGGACCTCCGGGTGGGAGACCCAGTACTTC.

V and J are TRBV6-6 and TRBJ2-1; D is unclear. CDR3 length equals 14 residues. Trimming cost V 2 bases and J 10 bases, with 15 bases left between them. Germline V CDR1 and CDR2: MNHNY, SVGAGI (reference sequence). As DNA, the CDR3 is TGTGCCAGCAGTTACCCCGGGTTGCGAAACGAGCAGTTCTTC. This translates into CASSYPGLRNEQFF.

This clone was observed once. V is TRBV2 and J is TRBJ2-3; 7 bases agree with TRBD2. This CDR3 comprises 16 residues. V trimming: 2 bases; J trimming: 9 bases; junction bases outside the gene matches: 14. Germline V gene data show CDR1 as SNHLY and CDR2 as FYNNEI. CDR3: CASSELWSGNKGTQYF. Here the CDR3 DNA reads TGTGCCAGCAGTGAACTATGGAGCGGGAATAAGGGGACGCAGTATTTT.

The chain recombines TRBV5-1 with TRBJ2-2; D not certain. The V and J ends lost 7 bases and 1 base respectively, with 8 bases between them. The CDR3 loop spans 13 amino acids. Germline loops: CDR1 SGHRS, CDR2 YFSETQ. CDR3 in DNA: TGCGCCAGCCATTCGGGGAACACCGGGGAGCTGTTTTTT. As protein: CASHSGNTGELFF.

The chain links TRBV14 to TRBJ1-3; possible D gene TRBD1, 5 bases. The germline gives CDR1 SGHDN, CDR2 FVKESK. V shed 1 base and J shed 5 bases, with 6 bases lying between them. The CDR3 consists of 13 residues. The CDR3: CASSQGGRNTIYF. In nucleotides, the CDR3 is TGTGCCAGCAGCCAAGGGGGCAGAAACACCATATATTTT.

The chain couples TRBV2 to TRBJ2-1; 11 bases agree with TRBD2. CDR1 is SNHLY, CDR2 FYNNEI, per germline. The ends lost 6 bases at V and 10 bases at J; junction bases unmatched: 11. The CDR3 is 15 amino acids. The CDR3 sequence is CASRMTSGTPREQFF. CDR3 coding DNA: TGTGCCAGCAGAATGACTAGCGGGACACCGAGGGAGCAGTTCTTC.

The rearrangement joins TRBV5-1 to TRBJ2-7; 8 nucleotides agree with TRBD2. The V segment lost 3 bases and the J segment 2 bases; nucleotides outside the gene matches: 13. The CDR3 contains 17 residues. CDR1 SGHRS and CDR2 YFSETQ come from the germline V gene. The CDR3 spells CASSSKTSGSPPYEQYF. CDR3 nucleotides: TGCGCCAGCAGCTCGAAGACAAGCGGGAGCCCTCCCTACGAGCAGTACTTC.

The CDR3 DNA reads as TGCGCCAGCAGCCAAAGACTAGCGGAAAGGCCAGGTGTTCAGTACTTC. Translation gives CASSQRLAERPGVQYF. The chain is built from TRBV4-1 and TRBJ2-4; the match to TRBD2 covers 9 bases. The CDR3 is made up of 16 amino acids. Germline CDR1 reads MGHRA; CDR2 reads YSYEKL. The J segment lost 11 bases and the V segment lost 2 bases, leaving 13 bases of the junction unmatched.

In DNA, the CDR3 is TGTGCCAGCAGCCAAGATACCGGGATAATCTACGAGCAGTACTTC. Its protein product is CASSQDTGIIYEQYF. The V and J genes are TRBV14 and TRBJ2-7; a possible D gene is TRBD2 (5 bases). The V and J ends lost 0 bases and 3 bases respectively, with 12 bases between them. The CDR3 totals 15 residues. The germline V gene encodes CDR1 SGHDN and CDR2 FVKESK.

The gene calls are TRBV28 and TRBJ2-2; 9 bases line up with TRBD1. The CDR3 runs 16 residues. Germline-derived CDR1 and CDR2 are MDHEN and SYDVKM. V gave up 5 bases and J gave up 7 bases; unmatched junction bases: 11. CDR3: CASSLRQGVLIGELFF. The CDR3 nucleotides are TGTGCCAGCAGTCTCCGACAGGGGGTGTTAATCGGGGAGCTGTTTTTT.

A single count supports this clone. The rearrangement links TRBV11-2 to TRBJ2-5, with 7 bases matching TRBD2. This CDR3 spans 12 amino acids. Unmatched junction bases numbered 2, after V lost 1 base and J lost 9 bases. The germline V gene has CDR1 SGHAT and CDR2 FQNNGV. The CDR3 here is CASSLGGRAQYF. For the CDR3, the DNA is TGTGCCAGCAGCTTAGGGGGGAGGGCCCAGTACTTC.

The chain combines TRBV7-9 with TRBJ2-5; D perhaps matches TRBD2 (5 bases). The germline gives CDR1 SEHNR, CDR2 FQNEAQ (reference sequence). This CDR3 contains 16 residues. The V gene lost 5 bases and the J gene lost 2 bases, with 18 bases spanning the gap. CDR3 region: CASSPPQKRIQETQYF. In nucleotides, the CDR3 is TGTGCCAGCAGCCCGCCACAAAAGCGGATACAAGAGACCCAGTACTTC. Looking up the rest from reference TRBV7-9 and TRBJ2-5 gives the full variable domain: DTGVSQNPRHKITKRGQNVTFRCDPISEHNRLYWYRQTLGQGPEFLTYFQNEAQLEKSRLLSDRFSAERPKGSFSTLEIQRTEQGDSAMYLCASSPPQKRIQETQYFGPGTRLLVL.